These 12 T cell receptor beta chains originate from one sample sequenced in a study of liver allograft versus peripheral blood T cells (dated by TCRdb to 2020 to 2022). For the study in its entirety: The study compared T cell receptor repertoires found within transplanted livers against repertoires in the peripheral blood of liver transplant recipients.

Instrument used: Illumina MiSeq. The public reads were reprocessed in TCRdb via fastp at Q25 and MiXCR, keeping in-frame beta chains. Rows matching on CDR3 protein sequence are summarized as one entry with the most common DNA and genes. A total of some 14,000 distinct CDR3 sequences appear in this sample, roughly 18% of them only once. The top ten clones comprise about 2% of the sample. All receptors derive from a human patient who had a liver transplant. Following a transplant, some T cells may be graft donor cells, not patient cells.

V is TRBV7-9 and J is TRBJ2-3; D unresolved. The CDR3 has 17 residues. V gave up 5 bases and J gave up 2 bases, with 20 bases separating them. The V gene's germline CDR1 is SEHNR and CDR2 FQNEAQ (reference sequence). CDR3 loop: CASSMLPSQLNTDTQYF. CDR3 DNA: TGTGCCAGCAGCATGCTTCCCTCCCAGCTAAACACAGATACGCAGTATTTT.

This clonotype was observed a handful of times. CDR3 in amino acids: CASSQVVGTEAFF. CDR3 sequence (DNA): TGTGCCAGCAGCCAAGTTGTGGGGACTGAAGCTTTCTTT. The J gene is TRBJ1-1, the V gene TRBV14, with D hard to call. The CDR3 has 13 residues. V lost 1 base and J 5 bases, leaving 8 bases between the germline ends. Germline V gene sequence: CDR1 SGHDN, CDR2 FVKESK.

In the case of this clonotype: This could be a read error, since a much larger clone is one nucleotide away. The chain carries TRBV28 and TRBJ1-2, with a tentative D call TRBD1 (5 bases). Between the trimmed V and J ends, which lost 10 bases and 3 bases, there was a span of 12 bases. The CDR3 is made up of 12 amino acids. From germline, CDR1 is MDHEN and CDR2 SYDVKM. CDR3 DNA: TGTGCCAACAGGAACCGTTACTATGGCTACACCTTC. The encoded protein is CANRNRYYGYTF.

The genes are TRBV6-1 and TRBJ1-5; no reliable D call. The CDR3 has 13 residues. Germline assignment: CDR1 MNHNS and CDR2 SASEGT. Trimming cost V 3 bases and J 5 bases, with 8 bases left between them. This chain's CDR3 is CASSESRHQPQHF. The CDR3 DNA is TGTGCCAGCAGTGAGTCCCGGCATCAGCCCCAGCATTTT.

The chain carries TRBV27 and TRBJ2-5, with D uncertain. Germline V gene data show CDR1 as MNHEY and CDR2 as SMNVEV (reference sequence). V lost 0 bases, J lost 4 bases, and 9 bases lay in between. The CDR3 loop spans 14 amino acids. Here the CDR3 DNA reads TGTGCCAGCAGTTTATCCAGTCTCCGAGAGACCCAGTACTTC. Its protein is CASSLSSLRETQYF.

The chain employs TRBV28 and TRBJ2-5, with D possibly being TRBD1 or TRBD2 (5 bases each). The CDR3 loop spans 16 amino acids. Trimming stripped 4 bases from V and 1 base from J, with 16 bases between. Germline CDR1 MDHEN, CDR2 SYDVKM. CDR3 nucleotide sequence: TGTGCCAGCAGTTCCACTGGCCGGGGCCTCCAAGAGACCCAGTACTTC. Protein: CASSSTGRGLQETQYF. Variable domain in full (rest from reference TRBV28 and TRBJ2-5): DVKVTQSSRYLVKRTGEKVFLECVQDMDHENMFWYRQDPGLGLRLIYFSYDVKMKEKGDIPEGYSVSREKKERFSLILESASTNQTSMYLCASSSTGRGLQETQYFGPGTRLLVL.

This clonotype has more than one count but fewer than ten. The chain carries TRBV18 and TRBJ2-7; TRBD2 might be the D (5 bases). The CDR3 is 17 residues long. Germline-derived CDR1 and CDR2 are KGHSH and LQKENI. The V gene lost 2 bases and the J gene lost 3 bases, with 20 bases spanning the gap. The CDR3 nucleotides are TGTGCCAGCTCACCAGCCTCGCTACCCCTCGGAGGCTACGAGCAGTACTTC. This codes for CASSPASLPLGGYEQYF.

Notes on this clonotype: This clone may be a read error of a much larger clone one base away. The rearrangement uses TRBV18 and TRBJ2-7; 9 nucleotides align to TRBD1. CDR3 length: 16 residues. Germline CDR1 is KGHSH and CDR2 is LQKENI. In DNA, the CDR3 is TGTGCCAGCTCACCACCTGGGACAGGGTCGTTGTACGAGAAGTACTTC. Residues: CASSPPGTGSLYEKYF.

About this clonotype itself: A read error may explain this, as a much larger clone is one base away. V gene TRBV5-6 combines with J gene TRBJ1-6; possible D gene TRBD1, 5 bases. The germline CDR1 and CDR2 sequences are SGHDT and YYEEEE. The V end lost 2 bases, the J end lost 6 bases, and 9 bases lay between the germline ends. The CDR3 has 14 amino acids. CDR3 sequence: CASSFDGGNSPLHF. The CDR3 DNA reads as TGTGCCAGCAGCTTTGACGGGGGTAATTCACCCCTCCACTTT.

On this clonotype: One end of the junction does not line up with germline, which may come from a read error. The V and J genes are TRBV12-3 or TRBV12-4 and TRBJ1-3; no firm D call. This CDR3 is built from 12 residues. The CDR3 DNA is TGTGCCAGCAGTCCCTCTGGAAACACCTTATATTTT. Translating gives CASSPSGNTLYF.

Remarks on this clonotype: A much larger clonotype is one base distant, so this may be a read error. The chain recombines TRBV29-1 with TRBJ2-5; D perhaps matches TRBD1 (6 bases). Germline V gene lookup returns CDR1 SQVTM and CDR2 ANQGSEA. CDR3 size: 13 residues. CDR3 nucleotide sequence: TGCAGCGTTGCCCGGACAGACCAAGAGACCAAGTACTTC. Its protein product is CSVARTDQETKYF.

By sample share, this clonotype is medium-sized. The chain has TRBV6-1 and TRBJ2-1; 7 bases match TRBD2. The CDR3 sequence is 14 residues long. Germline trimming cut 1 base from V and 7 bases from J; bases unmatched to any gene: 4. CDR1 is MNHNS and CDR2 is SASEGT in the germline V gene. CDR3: CASSEVGGGNEQFF. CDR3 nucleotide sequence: TGTGCCAGCAGTGAAGTGGGGGGGGGGAATGAGCAGTTCTTC.